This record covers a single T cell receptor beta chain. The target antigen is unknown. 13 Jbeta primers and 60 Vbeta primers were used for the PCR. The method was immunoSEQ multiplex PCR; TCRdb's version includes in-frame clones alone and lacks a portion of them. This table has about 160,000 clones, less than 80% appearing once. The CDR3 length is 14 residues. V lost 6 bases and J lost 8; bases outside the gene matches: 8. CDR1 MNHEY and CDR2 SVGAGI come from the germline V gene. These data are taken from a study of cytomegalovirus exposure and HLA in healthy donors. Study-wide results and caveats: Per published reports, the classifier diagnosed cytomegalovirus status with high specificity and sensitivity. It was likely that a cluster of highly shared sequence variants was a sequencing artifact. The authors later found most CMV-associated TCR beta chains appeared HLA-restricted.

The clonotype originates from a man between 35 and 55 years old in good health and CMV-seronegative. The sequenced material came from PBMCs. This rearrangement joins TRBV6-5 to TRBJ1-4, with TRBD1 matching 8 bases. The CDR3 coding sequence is TGTGCCAGCAGGGACAGGGCTCAAGAGGAAAAACTGTTTTTT. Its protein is CASRDRAQEEKLFF.